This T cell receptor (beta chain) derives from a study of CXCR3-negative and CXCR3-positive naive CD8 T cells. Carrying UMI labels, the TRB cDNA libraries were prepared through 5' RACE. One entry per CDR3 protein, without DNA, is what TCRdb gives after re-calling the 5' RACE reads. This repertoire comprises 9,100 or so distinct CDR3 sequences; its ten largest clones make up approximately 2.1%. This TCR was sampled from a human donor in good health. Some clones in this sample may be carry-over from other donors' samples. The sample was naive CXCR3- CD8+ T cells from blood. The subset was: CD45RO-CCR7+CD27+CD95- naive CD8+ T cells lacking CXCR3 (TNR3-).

The CDR3 reads CSASSGTDPYNEQFF. The rearrangement uses TRBV29-1 and TRBJ2-1; TCRdb lists TRBD1, though no DNA is available to test this call. The germline CDR1 and CDR2 sequences are SQVTM and ANQGSEA. This CDR3 is 15 amino acids long.